This T cell receptor beta chain was recovered during a study of T cell clonality in common variable immunodeficiency. Study-wide results and limits: Common variable immunodeficiency TCR beta sequences reportedly had fewer deletions and N-nucleotide insertions.

This CDR3 is 16 amino acids long. V gave up 1 base and J gave up 1 base, with 11 bases separating them. Germline CDR1 reads SGHVS; CDR2 reads FNYEAQ. A few counts support this clone. Its cognate antigen is unknown. The sequenced fragment ends 3 residues before the CDR3 boundary, so the rest is inferred from the germline J gene. Aged about 9 to 64 years, CVID subjects averaged approximately 38 years old. Replacement immunoglobulin had been given to every CVID subject for at least one year. Heparinized whole blood, roughly 5 to 8 ml, came from each donor. Equal genomic DNA amounts from CVID and control samples were sequenced. Assay used: immunoSEQ multiplex PCR; TCRdb lists only in-frame clones, some missing. The sample includes approximately 30,000 clones, none of them occurring once.

This sequence originates from a human donor with common variable immunodeficiency. The sample consisted of peripheral blood mononuclear cells. The chain couples TRBV7-6 to TRBJ1-3; D is uncertain. CDR3 DNA (partial): TGTGCCAGCAGCTTAGTCTTCGGGGTGTCTGGAAACACC. It specifies CASSLVFGVSGNT. The entire CDR3 protein is CASSLVFGVSGNTIYF.